Listed here are 24 T cell receptor beta chains from one sample, sequenced in a study of cytomegalovirus exposure and HLA in healthy donors. The repertoire was sequenced with immunoSEQ multiplex PCR; TCRdb's copy has only in-frame clones and lacks some. There are 70,000 to 95,000 clones in the sample; roughly 93% occur only once, and approximately 4% lies in the top ten. The sample taken for sequencing was PBMCs. These receptors originate from a young woman in good health and CMV-seronegative.

This chain links TRBV9 with TRBJ1-2, with a weak D call TRBD1 (6 bases). CDR1 is SGDLS and CDR2 is YYNGEE in the germline V gene. Trimming pared 2 bases from V and 6 bases from J, leaving 11 bases between. This CDR3 is 13 amino acids long. The CDR3 DNA follows: TGTGCCAGCAGCGTCCGGGACACAGATGGCTACACCTTC. It codes for CASSVRDTDGYTF.

The J gene is TRBJ2-1, the V gene TRBV5-1; 10 bases are a match to TRBD2. Germline V gene sequence: CDR1 SGHRS, CDR2 YFSETQ. The CDR3 extends over 16 amino acids. Germline trimming cut 4 bases from V and 5 bases from J; bases unmatched to any gene: 9. DNA of the CDR3: TGCGCCAGCAGCGGTTGGGCGGGACTAGCGCACAATGAGCAGTTCTTC. Protein product: CASSGWAGLAHNEQFF.

This clone was seen a handful of times. In DNA, the CDR3 is TGTGCCAGCAGTCCCGACAGGGCGACCCCTGACGAGCAGTACTTC. Its translation: CASSPDRATPDEQYF. This sequence joins TRBV28 and TRBJ2-7; TRBD1 aligns across 7 bases. CDR3 length: 15 residues. The V and J ends lost 5 bases and 5 bases, in that order; junction bases with no gene match: 12. Germline V gene data show CDR1 as MDHEN and CDR2 as SYDVKM.

The chain couples TRBV2 to TRBJ2-5, with D perhaps matching TRBD1 (5 bases). The CDR3 spans 17 residues. V lost 7 bases and J 5 bases, leaving 26 bases between the germline ends. Germline V gives CDR1 SNHLY, CDR2 FYNNEI. The CDR3 nucleotides read TGTGCCAGCACCGTTTTCGGTGCAGGGATGAAGATGGAGACCCAGTACTTC. Amino acid sequence: CASTVFGAGMKMETQYF.

The rearrangement joins TRBV19 to TRBJ2-7; a weak D match, TRBD2 (6 bases). Germline CDR1 LNHDA, CDR2 SQIVND (reference sequence). The CDR3 loop spans 13 amino acids. Trimming removed 6 bases at V and 2 bases at J, with 11 bases between. DNA for the CDR3: TGTGCCAGTAGCGTACTAGCAGCCTACGAGCAGTACTTC. Amino acids: CASSVLAAYEQYF.

CDR3: CASSERTGRGGYTF. The CDR3 DNA reads TGTGCCAGCAGTGAGCGGACAGGGCGGGGTGGCTACACCTTC. The J gene is TRBJ1-2, the V gene TRBV25-1, with 8 bases aligning to TRBD1. Germline V lookup: CDR1 MGHDK, CDR2 SYGVNS. J lost 7 bases, V lost 3 bases, and 7 bases had no gene match. The CDR3 totals 14 residues.

The chain has TRBV5-1 and TRBJ2-5, with unresolved D. The length of the CDR3 is 16 residues. Trimming pared 4 bases from V and 0 bases from J, leaving 16 bases between. The V gene's germline CDR1 is SGHRS and CDR2 YFSETQ. CDR3 sequence reads: CASSPVSFTDQETQYF. CDR3 in DNA: TGCGCCAGCAGCCCTGTAAGTTTTACAGACCAAGAGACCCAGTACTTC.

The rearrangement joins TRBV30 to TRBJ1-1; 9 bases match TRBD1. The V gene's germline CDR1 is GTSNPN and CDR2 SVGIG (reference sequence). This CDR3 has 17 residues. After removal of 1 base from V and 0 bases from J, the junction contained 9 bases not matched to a gene. The CDR3 DNA reads as TGTGCCTGGAGTGCAGGGACAGGGAAGCTTATGAACACTGAAGCTTTCTTT. Translation: CAWSAGTGKLMNTEAFF.

This chain uses TRBV11-3 with TRBJ2-2; D is possibly TRBD1 (5 bases). Germline V gene data show CDR1 as SGHNT and CDR2 as YENEEA. V was trimmed by 5 bases and J by 4 bases, leaving 17 bases between them. CDR3 size: 16 residues. CDR3 DNA: TGTGCCAGCAGCACCTTCCGGCAGGGTTTCACCGGGGAGCTGTTTTTT. Its protein product is CASSTFRQGFTGELFF.

The chain recombines TRBV28 with TRBJ2-3; TRBD2 is a possible D gene (5 bases). The V and J ends lost 7 bases and 9 bases respectively, with 23 bases between them. The CDR3 spans 15 residues. Germline V CDR1 and CDR2: MDHEN, SYDVKM. CDR3 residues: CASTLGRRGADTQYF. The CDR3 DNA reads as TGTGCCAGCACCTTAGGCCGACGGGGAGCGGACACGCAGTATTTT. The full variable domain, with the rest looked up from reference TRBV28 and TRBJ2-3, is DVKVTQSSRYLVKRTGEKVFLECVQDMDHENMFWYRQDPGLGLRLIYFSYDVKMKEKGDIPEGYSVSREKKERFSLILESASTNQTSMYLCASTLGRRGADTQYFGPGTRLTVL.

This chain connects TRBV29-1 to TRBJ2-3; possible D gene TRBD2, 6 bases. Trimming removed 4 bases from V and 4 bases from J, with 15 bases in between. The CDR3 runs 14 residues. Germline CDR1 is SQVTM and CDR2 is ANQGSEA. Here the CDR3 reads CSVGSGWRADTQYF. The DNA for the CDR3 is TGCAGCGTTGGCAGCGGATGGAGGGCAGATACGCAGTATTTT.

The gene calls are TRBV4-2 and TRBJ2-3; 7 bases are a match to TRBD1. Germline V lookup: CDR1 LGHNA, CDR2 YNFKEQ. The ends lost 0 bases at V and 2 bases at J; junction bases unmatched: 11. This CDR3 has 18 amino acids. CDR3 bases: TGTGCCAGCAGCCAAGAGGCATTGGCAGGGGGAAACACAGATACGCAGTATTTT. It yields the protein CASSQEALAGGNTDTQYF.

The chain joins TRBV30 to TRBJ2-1; D might be TRBD2 (6 bases). Trimming stripped 4 bases from V and 9 bases from J, with 19 bases between. The CDR3 extends over 14 amino acids. Germline V lookup: CDR1 GTSNPN, CDR2 SVGIG (reference sequence). For the CDR3, the DNA is TGTGCCTGGACGGCGGGGCTCTATTACGGTGAGCAGTTCTTC. Its translation is CAWTAGLYYGEQFF.

The genes are TRBV4-1 and TRBJ2-5; D gene unclear. Germline V gene data show CDR1 as MGHRA and CDR2 as YSYEKL. V was pared by 1 base and J by 2 bases, with 8 bases between. The CDR3 runs 14 residues. CDR3 DNA sequence: TGCGCCAGCAGCCAAGTGCGGCGGCAAGAGACCCAGTACTTC. Protein sequence: CASSQVRRQETQYF.

The J gene is TRBJ2-1, the V gene TRBV10-3; 12 bases are shared with TRBD2. V dropped 4 bases and J dropped 4; count of bases not matched to a gene: 2. The germline V gene encodes CDR1 ENHRY and CDR2 SYGVKD. This CDR3 comprises 15 residues. The CDR3 protein is CAISGLAGEYNEQFF. CDR3 in DNA: TGTGCCATCAGTGGACTAGCGGGGGAGTACAATGAGCAGTTCTTC.

The chain joins TRBV5-5 to TRBJ2-5; TRBD2 matches at 9 bases. This CDR3 has 17 residues. Trimming removed 0 bases from V and 7 bases from J; junction bases left unmatched: 13. Germline V gene lookup returns CDR1 SGHKS and CDR2 YYEKEE (reference sequence). This CDR3 is CASSLASGASVPGTQYF. The DNA of the CDR3 is TGTGCCAGCAGCTTGGCTAGCGGGGCCTCCGTCCCCGGGACCCAGTACTTC.

The rearrangement links TRBV10-3 to TRBJ1-6; a possible D gene is TRBD1 (6 bases). Trimming left V 7 bases short and J 5 bases short, with 15 bases between. This CDR3 has 15 amino acids. In germline, CDR1 is ENHRY, CDR2 SYGVKD. The CDR3 is CAIKGGVYDNSPLHF. The CDR3 nucleotides read TGTGCCATCAAAGGGGGGGTCTACGATAATTCACCCCTCCACTTT.

This rearrangement joins TRBV2 to TRBJ2-6; 9 positions agree with TRBD1. Germline V gene data show CDR1 as SNHLY and CDR2 as FYNNEI. There are 17 residues in the CDR3. V lost 7 bases to trimming and J lost 3 bases; unmatched junction nucleotides: 10. The CDR3 DNA is TGTGCCAGCAAACTTAGGACAGGGGCGGTTGGGGCCAACGTCCTGACTTTC. Its protein is CASKLRTGAVGANVLTF.

The chain carries TRBV4-1 and TRBJ2-1; a possible D gene is TRBD1 (5 bases). This CDR3 region has 16 residues. Trimming took 1 base from V and 7 from J, leaving 17 bases between them. Germline assignment: CDR1 MGHRA and CDR2 YSYEKL. Written as DNA, the CDR3 is TGCGCCAGCAGCCAAGCTAGTGAAAGAAGGGGAAATGAGCAGTTCTTC. Its translation is CASSQASERRGNEQFF.

V and J are TRBV19 and TRBJ2-5; perhaps TRBD1 as D (5 bases). V was clipped by 9 bases and J by 5 bases, with 22 bases between them. This CDR3 region has 15 residues. Germline V gene data show CDR1 as LNHDA and CDR2 as SQIVND (reference sequence). CDR3 amino acids: CASSRLGLSRETQYF. The CDR3 DNA sequence: TGTGCCAGCTCCCGCTTGGGGCTGTCTAGGGAGACCCAGTACTTC.

This clone came up a few times. The V call is TRBV6-6, the J call TRBJ1-2; D is uncertain. The V end lost 6 bases, the J end lost 8 bases, and 13 bases lay between the germline ends. CDR1 MNHNY and CDR2 SVGAGI come from the germline V gene (reference sequence). This CDR3 is 12 amino acids long. The CDR3 bases are TGTGCCAGCAGCTCCCGGGGTGGCGGCTACACCTTC. Its translation is CASSSRGGGYTF.

The chain uses TRBV2 and TRBJ2-4, with 13 bases fitting TRBD2. The CDR3 runs 16 residues. Germline V lookup: CDR1 SNHLY, CDR2 FYNNEI. After removal of 8 bases from V and 8 bases from J, the junction contained 12 bases not matched to a gene. CDR3: CASRSTSGRRLDIQYF. The CDR3 coding sequence is TGTGCCAGCCGGTCGACTAGCGGGAGGCGGTTGGACATTCAGTACTTC.

CDR3 amino acids: CASSLLRPRGLAGVAVYF. The DNA for the CDR3 is TGTGCCAGCAGTTTACTCCGCCCGCGGGGACTAGCGGGGGTGGCAGTATACTTC. This chain links TRBV27 with TRBJ2-7; 14 positions agree with TRBD2. V trimming: 2 bases; J trimming: 13 bases; junction bases outside the gene matches: 19. The CDR3 contains 18 residues. The germline gives CDR1 MNHEY, CDR2 SMNVEV (reference sequence).

The chain combines TRBV6-5 with TRBJ1-2; 10 nucleotides line up with TRBD1. The CDR3 sequence is 15 residues long. Looked up from germline, CDR1 is MNHEY and CDR2 is SVGAGI. J was trimmed by 6 bases and V by 3 bases; bases with no gene match: 7. CDR3 amino acids: CASSYYRQGADGYTF. In DNA, the CDR3 is TGTGCCAGCAGTTATTATAGACAGGGGGCTGATGGCTACACCTTC.